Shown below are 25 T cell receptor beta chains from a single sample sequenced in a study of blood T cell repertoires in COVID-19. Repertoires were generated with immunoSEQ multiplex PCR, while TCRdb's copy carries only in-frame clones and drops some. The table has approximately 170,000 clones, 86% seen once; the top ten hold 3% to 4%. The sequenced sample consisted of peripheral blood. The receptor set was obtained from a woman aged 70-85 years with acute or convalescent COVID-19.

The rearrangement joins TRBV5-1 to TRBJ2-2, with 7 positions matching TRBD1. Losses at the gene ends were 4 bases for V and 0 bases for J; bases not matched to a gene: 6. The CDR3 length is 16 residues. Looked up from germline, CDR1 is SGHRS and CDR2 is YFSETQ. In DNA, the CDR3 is TGCGCCAGCAGCCGGGACAGCTTTCCGAACACCGGGGAGCTGTTTTTT. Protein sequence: CASSRDSFPNTGELFF.

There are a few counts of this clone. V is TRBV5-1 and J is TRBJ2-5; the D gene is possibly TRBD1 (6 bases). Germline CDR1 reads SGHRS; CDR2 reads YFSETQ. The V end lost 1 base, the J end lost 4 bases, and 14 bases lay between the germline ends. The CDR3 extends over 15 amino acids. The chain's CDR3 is CASSLSGAPGETQYF. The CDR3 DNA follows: TGCGCCAGCAGCTTGTCAGGGGCCCCGGGAGAGACCCAGTACTTC.

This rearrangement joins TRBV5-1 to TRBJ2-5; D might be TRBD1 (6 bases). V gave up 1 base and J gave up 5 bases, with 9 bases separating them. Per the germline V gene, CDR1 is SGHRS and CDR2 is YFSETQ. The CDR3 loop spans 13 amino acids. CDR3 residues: CASSLTGRETQYF. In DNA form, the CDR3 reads TGCGCCAGCAGCTTGACAGGGCGGGAGACCCAGTACTTC.

CDR3 DNA: TGTGCCAGCAGGGTCGACAGGGACTATGGCTACACCTTC. It specifies CASRVDRDYGYTF. The rearrangement joins TRBV4-2 to TRBJ1-2; 7 nucleotides agree with TRBD1. The length of the CDR3 is 13 residues. CDR1 and CDR2 from the germline V gene are LGHNA and YNFKEQ. J was trimmed by 3 bases and V by 6 bases; bases with no gene match: 4.

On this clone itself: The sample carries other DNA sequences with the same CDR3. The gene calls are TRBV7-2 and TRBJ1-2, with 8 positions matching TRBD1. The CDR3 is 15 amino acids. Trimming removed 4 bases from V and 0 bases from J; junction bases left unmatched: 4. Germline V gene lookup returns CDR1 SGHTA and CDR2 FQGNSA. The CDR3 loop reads CASSSQGAANYGYTF. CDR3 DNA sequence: TGTGCCAGCAGCTCCCAGGGGGCTGCTAACTATGGCTACACCTTC.

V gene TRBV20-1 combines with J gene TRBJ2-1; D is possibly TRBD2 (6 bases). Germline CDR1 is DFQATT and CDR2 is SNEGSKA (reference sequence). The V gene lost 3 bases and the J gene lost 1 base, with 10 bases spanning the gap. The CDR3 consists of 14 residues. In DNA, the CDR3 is TGCAGTGCTAGTGGCGGGAAATCCTACAATGAGCAGTTCTTC. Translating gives CSASGGKSYNEQFF.

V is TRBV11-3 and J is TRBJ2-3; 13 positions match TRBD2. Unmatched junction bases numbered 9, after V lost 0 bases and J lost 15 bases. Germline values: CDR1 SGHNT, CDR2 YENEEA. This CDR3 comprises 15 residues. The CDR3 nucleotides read TGTGCCAGCAGCTTAGATGGGACTAGCGGGATTCCAATATATTTT. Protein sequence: CASSLDGTSGIPIYF.

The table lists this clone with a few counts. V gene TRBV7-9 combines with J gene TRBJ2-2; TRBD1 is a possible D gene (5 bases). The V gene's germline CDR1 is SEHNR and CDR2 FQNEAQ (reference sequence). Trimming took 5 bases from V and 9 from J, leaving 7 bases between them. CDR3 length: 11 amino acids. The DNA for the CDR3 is TGTGCCAGCAGCCCGGACAGGGAGCTGTTTTTT. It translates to CASSPDRELFF.

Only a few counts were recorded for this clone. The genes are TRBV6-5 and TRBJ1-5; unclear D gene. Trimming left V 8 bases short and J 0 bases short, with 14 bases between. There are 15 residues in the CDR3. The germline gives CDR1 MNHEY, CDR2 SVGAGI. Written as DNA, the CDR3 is TGTGCCAGCGCCCGATTAGCCGATAGCAATCAGCCCCAGCATTTT. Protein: CASARLADSNQPQHF.

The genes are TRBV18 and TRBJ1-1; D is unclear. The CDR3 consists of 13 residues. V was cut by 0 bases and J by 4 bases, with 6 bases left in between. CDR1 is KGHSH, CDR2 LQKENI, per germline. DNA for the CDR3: TGTGCCAGCTCACCACCCTCGGTCACTGAAGCTTTCTTT. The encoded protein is CASSPPSVTEAFF.

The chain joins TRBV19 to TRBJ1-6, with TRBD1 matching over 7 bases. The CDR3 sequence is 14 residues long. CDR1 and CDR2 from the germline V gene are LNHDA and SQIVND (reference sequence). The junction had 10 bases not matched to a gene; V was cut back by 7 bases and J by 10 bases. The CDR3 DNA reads TGTGCCAGTAACCACGGAGGGGGCGGCTCACCCCTCCACTTT. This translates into CASNHGGGGSPLHF.

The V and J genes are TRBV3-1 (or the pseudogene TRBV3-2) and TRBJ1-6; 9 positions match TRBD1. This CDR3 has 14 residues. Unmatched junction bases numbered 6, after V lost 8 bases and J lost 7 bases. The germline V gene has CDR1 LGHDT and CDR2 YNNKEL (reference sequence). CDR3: CASCPGTGNSPLHF. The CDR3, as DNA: TGTGCCAGCTGTCCCGGGACAGGGAATTCACCCCTCCACTTT.

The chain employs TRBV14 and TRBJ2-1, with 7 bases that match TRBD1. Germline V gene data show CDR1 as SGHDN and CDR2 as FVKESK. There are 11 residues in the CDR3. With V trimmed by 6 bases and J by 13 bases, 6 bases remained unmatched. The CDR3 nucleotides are TGTGCCAGCAGATGGGGGACAGTTCAGTTCTTC. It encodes CASRWGTVQFF.

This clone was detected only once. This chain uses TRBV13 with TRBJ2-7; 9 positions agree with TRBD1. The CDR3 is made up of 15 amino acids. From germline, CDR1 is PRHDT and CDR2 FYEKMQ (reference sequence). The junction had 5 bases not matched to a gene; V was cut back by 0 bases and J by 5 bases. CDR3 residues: CASSLGGTGTHEQYF. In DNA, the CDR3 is TGTGCCAGCAGCTTAGGGGGGACAGGGACCCACGAGCAGTACTTC.

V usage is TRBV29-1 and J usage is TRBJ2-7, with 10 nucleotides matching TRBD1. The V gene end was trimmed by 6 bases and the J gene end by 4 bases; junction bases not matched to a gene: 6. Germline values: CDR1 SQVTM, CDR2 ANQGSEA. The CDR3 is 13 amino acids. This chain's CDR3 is CSVADRGLYEQYF. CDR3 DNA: TGCAGCGTCGCTGACAGGGGGCTGTACGAGCAGTACTTC.

The CDR3 here is CATGGGAEEKLFF. In nucleotides, the CDR3 is TGTGCCACAGGAGGGGGCGCAGAGGAAAAACTGTTTTTT. The chain is built from TRBV5-8 and TRBJ1-4; 7 bases map to TRBD1. Unmatched junction bases numbered 10, after V lost 9 bases and J lost 8 bases. The germline CDR1 and CDR2 sequences are SGHTS and YDEGEE. The CDR3 loop spans 13 amino acids.

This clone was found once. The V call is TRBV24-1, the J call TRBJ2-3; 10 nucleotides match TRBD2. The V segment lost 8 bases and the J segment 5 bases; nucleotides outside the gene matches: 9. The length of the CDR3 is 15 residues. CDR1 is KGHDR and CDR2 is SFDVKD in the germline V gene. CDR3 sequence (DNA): TGTGCCACCACCGCGAGCGGGAGGGGTGAAGATACGCAGTATTTT. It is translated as CATTASGRGEDTQYF.

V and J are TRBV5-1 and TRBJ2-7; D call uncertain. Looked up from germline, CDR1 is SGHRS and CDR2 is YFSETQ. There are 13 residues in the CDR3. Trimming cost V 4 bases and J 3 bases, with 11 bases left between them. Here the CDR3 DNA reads TGCGCCAGCAGCGAAAGGAGATTCTACGAGCAGTACTTC. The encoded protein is CASSERRFYEQYF.

CDR3 residues: CASSQTVQGMAKNIQYF. Here the CDR3 DNA reads TGTGCCAGCAGCCAAACGGTCCAGGGGATGGCCAAAAACATTCAGTACTTC. V is TRBV7-2 and J is TRBJ2-4, with D perhaps matching TRBD1 (6 bases). Germline CDR1 is SGHTA and CDR2 is FQGNSA. V was shortened by 5 bases and J by 1 base, with 18 bases between the two germline ends. The CDR3 has 17 residues.

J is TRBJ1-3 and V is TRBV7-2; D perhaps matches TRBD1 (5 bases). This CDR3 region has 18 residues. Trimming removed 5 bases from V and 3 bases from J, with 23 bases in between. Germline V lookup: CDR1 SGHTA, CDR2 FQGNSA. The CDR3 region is CASSPRRRGGGRGNTIYF. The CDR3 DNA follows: TGTGCCAGCAGCCCCCGCCGGCGGGGGGGAGGTCGTGGAAACACCATATATTTT.

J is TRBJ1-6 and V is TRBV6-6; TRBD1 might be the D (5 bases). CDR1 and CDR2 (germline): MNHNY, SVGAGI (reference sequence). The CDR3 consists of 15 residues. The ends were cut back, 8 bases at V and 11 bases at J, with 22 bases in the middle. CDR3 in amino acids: CASRLLGAGNPPLHF. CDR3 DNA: TGTGCCAGCCGGCTACTTGGGGCGGGGAATCCACCCCTCCACTTT.

The CDR3 protein is CASSFLVAGGPPGIEQFF. CDR3 DNA: TGTGCCAGCAGCTTTCTGGTAGCGGGGGGGCCTCCGGGGATTGAGCAGTTCTTC. The V call is TRBV7-2, the J call TRBJ2-1, with TRBD2 matching 11 bases. CDR3 length equals 18 residues. CDR1 SGHTA and CDR2 FQGNSA come from the germline V gene. Trimming at V came to 3 bases and at J to 9 bases, leaving 16 bases not matched to a gene.

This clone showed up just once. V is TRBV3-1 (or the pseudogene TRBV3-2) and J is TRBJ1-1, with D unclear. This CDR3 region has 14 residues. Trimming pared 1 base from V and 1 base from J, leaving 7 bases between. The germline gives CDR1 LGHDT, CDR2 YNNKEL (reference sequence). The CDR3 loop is CASSQGHQNTEAFF. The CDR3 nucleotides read TGTGCCAGCAGCCAAGGACACCAGAACACTGAAGCTTTCTTT.

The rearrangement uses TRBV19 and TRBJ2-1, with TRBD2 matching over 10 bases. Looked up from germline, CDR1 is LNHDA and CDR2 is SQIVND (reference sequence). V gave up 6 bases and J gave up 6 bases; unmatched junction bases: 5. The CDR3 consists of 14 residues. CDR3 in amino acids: CASRVASGSNEQFF. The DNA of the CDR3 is TGTGCCAGTAGAGTGGCTAGCGGGAGCAATGAGCAGTTCTTC.

The CDR3 protein is CASSLEVTGLNTEAFF. The CDR3 coding sequence is TGTGCCAGCAGCTTAGAAGTGACAGGTTTGAACACTGAAGCTTTCTTT. The chain combines TRBV7-8 with TRBJ1-1, with D perhaps matching TRBD1 (6 bases). V was trimmed by 1 base and J by 0 bases, leaving 12 bases between them. Germline CDR1 SGHVS, CDR2 FQNEAQ. The CDR3 runs to 16 residues. Full variable domain (rest looked up from reference TRBV7-8 and TRBJ1-1): GAGVSQSPRYKVAKRGQDVALRCDPISGHVSLFWYQQALGQGPEFLTYFQNEAQLDKSGLPSDRFFAERPEGSVSTLKIQRTQQEDSAVYLCASSLEVTGLNTEAFFGQGTRLTVV.